Listed below are T cell receptor beta chains from one sample, sequenced in a study of blood T cell repertoires in COVID-19. Sequenced by immunoSEQ multiplex PCR; TCRdb stores in-frame clones only, minus some. Among about 72,000 clones, 82% were seen once, and the ten largest hold 18%. Sequenced material: peripheral blood. These receptors all come from a human donor in a cohort sampled during active COVID-19. Both conserved end residues are part of each CDR3. Fields, in order: clone size, J gene, V gene, D gene, CDR3 DNA, CDR3 protein. D genes are given only for firm matches. Rows may omit the clone size; those that give it use once, few, many or a size class.

>many|TRBJ2-7|TRBV5-6|TRBD2
TGTGCCAGCAGCGCCACCGGGACTACCCTCGAGCAGTACTTC
CASSATGTTLEQYF
>few|TRBJ2-1|TRBV7-9|TRBD2
TGTGCCAGCAGTACTCCTCCGGGACTAGCAGACGGTGAGCAGTTCTTC
CASSTPPGLADGEQFF
>-|TRBJ2-4|TRBV4-1|TRBD1
TGCGCCAGCAGCCAAGATAGGACAGGGGGCCAAAACATTCAGTACTTC
CASSQDRTGGQNIQYF
>-|TRBJ2-7|TRBV7-6|TRBD2
TGTGCCAGCAGCTTAGCGCTAGGACTAGCGGGCTACGAGCAGTACTTC
CASSLALGLAGYEQYF
>-|TRBJ2-1|TRBV30|TRBD1
TGTGCCTGGAGCCTACAGGGGGGAGAGCAGTTCTTC
CAWSLQGGEQFF
>-|TRBJ2-7|TRBV6-6|-
TGTGCCAGCAGTTACAACAGAGATTACGAGCAGTACTTC
CASSYNRDYEQYF
>-|TRBJ2-1|TRBV6-2/TRBV6-3|TRBD2
TGTGCCAGCAGTTCCTTAGAAGCGGGGGGGAGTGAGCAGTTCTTC
CASSSLEAGGSEQFF
>-|TRBJ1-2|TRBV19|-
TGTGCCAGTAGTATTACAGGGCCTTATGGCTACACCTTC
CASSITGPYGYTF
>-|TRBJ2-7|TRBV3-1/TRBV3-2|TRBD2
TGTGCCAGCAGCCGTCTAGCGGGGGGTCCCACCTACGAGCAGTACTTC
CASSRLAGGPTYEQYF
>-|TRBJ1-2|TRBV30|-
TGTGCCTGGAGTGTAATCCAGGGCGGTGGCTACACCTTC
CAWSVIQGGGYTF
>-|TRBJ2-3|TRBV5-6|-
TGTGCCAGCAGCCTCGCCCAGGACACAGATACGCAGTATTTT
CASSLAQDTDTQYF
>-|TRBJ1-2|TRBV10-3|TRBD1
TGTGCCATCGGGACAGTCAACTATGGCTACACCTTC
CAIGTVNYGYTF
>-|TRBJ2-5|TRBV15|TRBD1
TGTGCCACCAGCCCGGACAGGGACGAACTTCAAGAGACCCAGTACTTC
CATSPDRDELQETQYF
>-|TRBJ2-7|TRBV19|-
TGTGCCAGTAGTCCCGATCCGGGGGGCGTCTACGAGCAGTACTTC
CASSPDPGGVYEQYF
>-|TRBJ1-1|TRBV3-1/TRBV3-2|-
TGTGCCAGCAGCCAAGGTGGGCTCACTGAAGCTTTCTTT
CASSQGGLTEAFF
>-|TRBJ2-7|TRBV5-4|TRBD1
TGTGCCAGCAGCTCGGGACAGGGATCCGAGCAGTACTTC
CASSSGQGSEQYF
>-|TRBJ1-4|TRBV3-1/TRBV3-2|-
TGTGCCAGCAGCCAAAACAGTGTTGCAACTAATGAAAAACTGTTTTTT
CASSQNSVATNEKLFF
>once|TRBJ2-2|TRBV9|TRBD2
TGTGCCAGCAGCGTAGTGGGACTAGCGGCGAACACCGGGGAGCTGTTTTTT
CASSVVGLAANTGELFF
>-|TRBJ2-7|TRBV12-3/TRBV12-4|-
TGTGCCAGCAGTTTCACTCCCCGCGAGCAGTACTTC
CASSFTPREQYF
>-|TRBJ1-1|TRBV18|TRBD1
TGTGCCAGCTCACTGAGCCAGGGGGCTTACACTGAAGCTTTCTTT
CASSLSQGAYTEAFF
>-|TRBJ1-4|TRBV19|-
TGTGCCAGTACCCCCCGGGGGGGGACGAATGAAAAACTGTTTTTT
CASTPRGGTNEKLFF
>-|TRBJ1-1|TRBV5-4|-
TGTGCCAGCAGCCCGAGAGAAAGGGGCCACACTGAAGCTTTCTTT
CASSPRERGHTEAFF
>-|TRBJ2-6|TRBV5-1|-
TGCGCCAGCAGCCGCGAGGTAGCTGGGGCCAACGTCCTGACTTTC
CASSREVAGANVLTF
>-|TRBJ2-7|TRBV18|TRBD1
TGTGCCAGCTCCCAGGGACAGTCTCTATCCTACGAGCAGTACTTC
CASSQGQSLSYEQYF
>-|TRBJ2-1|TRBV15|TRBD1
TGTGCCACCAGCGAGGACAGGAACTCCTACAATGAGCAGTTCTTC
CATSEDRNSYNEQFF
>once|TRBJ1-5|TRBV2|TRBD1
TGTGCCAGCACCTTGGGACAGGGGTTTAGCAATCAGCCCCAGCATTTT
CASTLGQGFSNQPQHF
>-|TRBJ1-2|TRBV7-2|-
TGTGCCAGCAGCATACAGGGCGGGGGAAACTATGGCTACACCTTC
CASSIQGGGNYGYTF
>-|TRBJ1-4|TRBV6-2/TRBV6-3|-
TGTGCCAGCAGCGGCCGGGACTCTCAGGAAAAACTGTTTTTT
CASSGRDSQEKLFF
>-|TRBJ2-5|TRBV13|-
TGTGCCAGCAGCTTATCGTTTGGCAGGGCAGAGACCCAGTACTTC
CASSLSFGRAETQYF
>-|TRBJ1-1|TRBV10-3|-
TGTGCCATCCGCGGGCCAAACACTGAAGCTTTCTTT
CAIRGPNTEAFF
>-|TRBJ2-7|TRBV30|TRBD1
TGTGCCTGGAGTTACCCGGACAGGGCGGCCTACGAGCAGTACTTC
CAWSYPDRAAYEQYF
>few|TRBJ1-2|TRBV30|-
TGTGCCTGGAGTGTGGCAGGGTCCTATGGCTACACCTTC
CAWSVAGSYGYTF
>-|TRBJ2-5|TRBV30|TRBD1
TGTGCCTGGAGTCCGCGGACAGGGCTGGAGACCCAGTACTTC
CAWSPRTGLETQYF
>-|TRBJ2-3|TRBV30|-
TGTGCCTGGTCCCCAAACACAGATACGCAGTATTTT
CAWSPNTDTQYF
>-|TRBJ2-7|TRBV5-5|-
TGTGCCAGCAGCTCGGACACTGCCTCCTACGAGCAGTACTTC
CASSSDTASYEQYF
>-|TRBJ2-7|TRBV7-9|-
TGTGCCAGCAGCTTACGAGGAACCGAGTCCTACGAGCAGTACTTC
CASSLRGTESYEQYF
>-|TRBJ1-2|TRBV5-1|TRBD1
TGCGCCAGCAGCGCGGACAGGAGCACCTATGGCTACACCTTC
CASSADRSTYGYTF
>few|TRBJ1-5|TRBV3-1/TRBV3-2|TRBD1
TGTGCCAGCAGCCAGGGAGGACAGGGTCAGCCCCAGCATTTT
CASSQGGQGQPQHF
>-|TRBJ2-7|TRBV11-2|TRBD1
TGTGCCAGCCACAGGACAGGGGTCTCCTACGAGCAGTACTTC
CASHRTGVSYEQYF
>-|TRBJ1-1|TRBV2|-
TGTGCCAGCACTAAGGCGGTTAACACTGAAGCTTTCTTT
CASTKAVNTEAFF
>-|TRBJ2-1|TRBV7-9|-
TGTGCCAGCAGCTCCGTCGTCCTCTCCTACAATGAGCAGTTCTTC
CASSSVVLSYNEQFF
>-|TRBJ1-2|TRBV30|-
TGTGCCTCCCGGGTGCCCCCGTATGGCTACACCTTC
CASRVPPYGYTF